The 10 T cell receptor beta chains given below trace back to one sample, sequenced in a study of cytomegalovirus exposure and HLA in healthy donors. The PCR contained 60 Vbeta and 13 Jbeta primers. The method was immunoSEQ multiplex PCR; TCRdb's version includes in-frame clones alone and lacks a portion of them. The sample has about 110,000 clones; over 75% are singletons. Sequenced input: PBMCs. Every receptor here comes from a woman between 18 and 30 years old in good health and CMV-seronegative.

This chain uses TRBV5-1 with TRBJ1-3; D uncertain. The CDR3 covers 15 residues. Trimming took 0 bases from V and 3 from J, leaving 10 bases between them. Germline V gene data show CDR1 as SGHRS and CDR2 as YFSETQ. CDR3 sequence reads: CASSLVALGGNTIYF. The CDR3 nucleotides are TGCGCCAGCAGCTTGGTAGCCTTGGGTGGAAACACCATATATTTT.

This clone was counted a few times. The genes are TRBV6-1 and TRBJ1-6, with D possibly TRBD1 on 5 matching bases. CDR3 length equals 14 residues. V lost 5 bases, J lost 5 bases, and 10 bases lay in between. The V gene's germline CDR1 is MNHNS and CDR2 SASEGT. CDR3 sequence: CASSFRANNSPLHF. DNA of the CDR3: TGTGCCAGCAGTTTCAGGGCCAATAATTCACCCCTCCACTTT.

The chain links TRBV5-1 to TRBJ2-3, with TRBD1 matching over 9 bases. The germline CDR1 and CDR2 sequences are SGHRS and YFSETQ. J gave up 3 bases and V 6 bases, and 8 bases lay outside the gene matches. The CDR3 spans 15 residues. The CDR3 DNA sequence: TGCGCCAGCAAAGCCCGACAGGGGGAGACAGATACGCAGTATTTT. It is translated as CASKARQGETDTQYF.

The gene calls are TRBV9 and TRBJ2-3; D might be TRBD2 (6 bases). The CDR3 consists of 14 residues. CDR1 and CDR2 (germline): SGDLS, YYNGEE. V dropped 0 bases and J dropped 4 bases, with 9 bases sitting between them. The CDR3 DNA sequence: TGTGCCAGCAGCGTAGTACTAGCCCCAGATACGCAGTATTTT. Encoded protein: CASSVVLAPDTQYF. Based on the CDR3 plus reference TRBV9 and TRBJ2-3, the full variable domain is DSGVTQTPKHLITATGQRVTLRCSPRSGDLSVYWYQQSLDQGLQFLIQYYNGEERAKGNILERFSAQQFPDLHSELNLSSLELGDSALYFCASSVVLAPDTQYFGPGTRLTVL.

The CDR3 reads CASSLAGGRGGNTIYF. In nucleotides, the CDR3 is TGTGCCAGCAGCTTAGCCGGGGGAAGGGGAGGAAACACCATATATTTT. The rearrangement joins TRBV7-8 to TRBJ1-3; D is perhaps TRBD1 (5 bases). Deletions cut 0 bases from V and 4 bases from J, with 13 bases between. CDR1 SGHVS and CDR2 FQNEAQ come from the germline V gene. The CDR3 has 16 amino acids.

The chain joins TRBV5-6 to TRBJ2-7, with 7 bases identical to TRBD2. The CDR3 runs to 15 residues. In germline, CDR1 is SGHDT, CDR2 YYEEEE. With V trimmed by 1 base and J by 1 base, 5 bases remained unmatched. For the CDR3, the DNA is TGTGCCAGCAGCTTGTTGGGAGGGGTATCCTACGAGCAGTACTTC. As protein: CASSLLGGVSYEQYF.

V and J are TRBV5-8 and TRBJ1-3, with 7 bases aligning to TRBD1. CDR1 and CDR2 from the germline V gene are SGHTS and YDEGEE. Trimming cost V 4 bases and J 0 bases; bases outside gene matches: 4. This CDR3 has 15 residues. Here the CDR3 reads CASSPGTASGNTIYF. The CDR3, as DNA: TGTGCCAGCAGCCCAGGGACAGCCTCTGGAAACACCATATATTTT.

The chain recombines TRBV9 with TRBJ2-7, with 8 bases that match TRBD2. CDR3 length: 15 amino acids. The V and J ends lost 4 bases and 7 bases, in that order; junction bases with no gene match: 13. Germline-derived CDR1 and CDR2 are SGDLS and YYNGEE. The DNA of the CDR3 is TGTGCCAGCAGCCTCGGGCTAGCGGGTTTTGGGGAGCAGTACTTC. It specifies CASSLGLAGFGEQYF.

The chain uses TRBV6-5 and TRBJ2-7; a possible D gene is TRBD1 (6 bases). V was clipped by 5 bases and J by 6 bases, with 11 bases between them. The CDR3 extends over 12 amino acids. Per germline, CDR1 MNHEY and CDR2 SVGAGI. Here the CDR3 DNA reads TGTGCCAGCAGTCTAGGGGGTCGCGAGCAGTACTTC. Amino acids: CASSLGGREQYF.

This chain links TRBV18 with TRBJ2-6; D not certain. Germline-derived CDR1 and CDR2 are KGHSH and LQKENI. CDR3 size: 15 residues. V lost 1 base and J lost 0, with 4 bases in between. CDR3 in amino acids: CASSPRASGANVLTF. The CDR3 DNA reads TGTGCCAGCTCACCACGCGCCTCTGGGGCCAACGTCCTGACTTTC.